This T cell receptor (beta chain) was identified in a study of neoadjuvant anti-PD-1 for oral cavity cancer. The CDR3 runs to 14 residues. Trimming took 6 bases from V and 0 from J, leaving 11 bases between them. Germline V lookup: CDR1 SGDLS, CDR2 YYNGEE. Profiled with immunoSEQ multiplex PCR; TCRdb holds only in-frame clones, not every one. The repertoire includes tens of thousands of clones, 85% of them detected once, and approximately 3.6% sits in the top ten. Indicated time point: after neoadjuvant nivolumab, at surgical resection. This clone was observed a single time. The clonotype originates from a person aged 35-80 years with oral cavity squamous cell carcinoma. Specimen: PBMCs, collected after nivolumab (anti-PD-1) treatment. V and J are TRBV9 and TRBJ2-3; D gene ambiguous. The CDR3 sequence: CASNSQSSTDTQYF. The CDR3 DNA is TGTGCCAGCAACTCACAGAGTAGCACAGATACGCAGTATTTT.